A selection of T cell receptor beta chains follows, all from one sample in a study of CD8+ T cells in alopecia areata. Profiling relied on immunoSEQ multiplex PCR, and the TCRdb table lists in-frame clones only, not all of them. The table shows 110,000 to 150,000 clones, with about 56% occurring only once. The starting material was CD8+ T cells sorted from blood, obtained at week 4, from a patient treated with tofacitinib. The receptors originated from a human donor with alopecia areata. CDR3s include the opening cysteine and the closing phenylalanine or tryptophan. D genes are given only for firm matches. Clone size is shown for a subset of rows, as once, few, many or a class of expanded clone.

- | TRBJ1-4 | - | 14 | TRBV30 | CAWSVEGPEEKLFF | TGTGCCTGGAGTGTAGAGGGGCCGGAGGAAAAACTGTTTTTT
- | TRBJ2-1 | - | 14 | TRBV29-1 | CSSRLSEGYNEQFF | TGCAGCAGCCGGCTATCCGAAGGCTACAATGAGCAGTTCTTC
- | TRBJ2-7 | - | 13 | TRBV2 | CASSQTGFNEQYF | TGTGCCAGCAGCCAGACAGGTTTCAACGAGCAGTACTTC
- | TRBJ1-2 | TRBD1 | 19 | TRBV7-2 | CASRGFSTTGESSLVGYTF | TGTGCCAGCAGGGGGTTTTCGACGACAGGGGAATCTTCTTTAGTCGGCTACACCTTC
- | TRBJ2-3 | TRBD2 | 16 | TRBV6-4 | CASSDEAGGPTDTQYF | TGTGCCAGCAGTGACGAGGCGGGGGGGCCGACAGATACGCAGTATTTT
- | TRBJ1-5 | - | 13 | TRBV5-6 | CASSFQGDQPQHF | TGTGCCAGCAGCTTCCAGGGCGATCAGCCCCAGCATTTT
few | TRBJ1-1 | - | 13 | TRBV4-1 | CASSQAFGSGAFF | TGCGCCAGCAGCCAAGCGTTCGGCTCGGGAGCTTTCTTT
- | TRBJ1-1 | TRBD1 | 13 | TRBV30 | CAWTRDRGTEAFF | TGTGCCTGGACTCGGGACAGGGGGACTGAAGCTTTCTTT
few | TRBJ2-7 | - | 13 | TRBV7-2 | CASSPGPNYEQYF | TGTGCCAGCAGCCCGGGGCCCAACTACGAGCAGTACTTC
few | TRBJ2-7 | - | 12 | TRBV29-1 | CSVATESYEQYF | TGCAGCGTTGCGACGGAATCCTACGAGCAGTACTTC
few | TRBJ2-3 | - | 12 | TRBV7-9 | CASSWSTDTQYF | TGTGCCAGCAGCTGGAGTACAGATACGCAGTATTTT
few | TRBJ2-2 | - | 17 | TRBV15 | CATSREDIRSNTGELFF | TGTGCCACCAGCAGGGAAGACATTCGATCGAACACCGGGGAGCTGTTTTTT
few | TRBJ2-6 | - | 16 | TRBV7-8 | CASSLGWVGGANVLTF | TGTGCCAGCAGCTTAGGTTGGGTCGGTGGGGCCAACGTCCTGACTTTC
few | TRBJ2-7 | - | 15 | TRBV27 | CASSLAGAFSYEQYF | TGTGCCAGCAGTTTAGCGGGGGCCTTCTCCTACGAGCAGTACTTC
- | TRBJ2-5 | - | 12 | TRBV11-2 | CASSLDRSDEYF | TGTGCCAGCAGCTTAGACAGGTCGGACGAGTACTTC
- | TRBJ2-7 | - | 11 | TRBV7-2 | CASSQGDEQYF | TGTGCCAGCAGCCAGGGCGACGAGCAGTACTTC
- | TRBJ1-1 | - | 15 | TRBV4-1 | CASSQGNSRTGEAFF | TGCGCCAGCAGCCAAGGAAACTCTCGAACGGGTGAAGCTTTCTTT
- | TRBJ1-4 | - | 16 | TRBV29-1 | CSVESEHFGIGGKLFF | TGCAGCGTTGAATCCGAGCACTTCGGGATCGGGGGAAAACTGTTTTTT
few | TRBJ2-3 | TRBD2 | 15 | TRBV7-6 | CASSWTSGGGDTQYF | TGTGCCAGCAGCTGGACTAGCGGGGGCGGGGATACGCAGTATTTT
- | TRBJ1-5 | - | 15 | TRBV13 | CASSLGGDSNQPQHF | TGTGCCAGCAGCTTAGGGGGGGATAGCAATCAGCCCCAGCATTTT
few | TRBJ1-2 | TRBD1 | 13 | TRBV30 | CAWTQGAANGYTF | TGTGCCTGGACACAGGGGGCGGCTAACGGCTACACCTTC
- | TRBJ2-3 | TRBD2 | 16 | TRBV5-6 | CASSSASGGRRDTQYF | TGTGCCAGCAGCTCGGCTAGCGGGGGGAGAAGAGATACGCAGTATTTT
- | TRBJ2-7 | - | 12 | TRBV2 | CASSEVLYEQYF | TGTGCCAGCAGTGAAGTGCTGTACGAGCAGTACTTC
- | TRBJ2-7 | - | 14 | TRBV6-5 | CASSYIQDPYEQYF | TGTGCCAGCAGTTACATCCAGGACCCCTACGAGCAGTACTTC
- | TRBJ2-2 | - | 13 | TRBV29-1 | CSVGSRNTGELFF | TGCAGCGTTGGTTCCAGGAACACCGGGGAGCTGTTTTTT
- | TRBJ2-2 | - | 14 | TRBV6-4 | CASSDGENTGELFF | TGTGCCAGCAGTGACGGTGAAAACACCGGGGAGCTGTTTTTT
- | TRBJ2-2 | TRBD2 | 12 | TRBV29-1 | CSVRAGAGELFF | TGCAGCGTGCGCGCGGGGGCCGGGGAGCTGTTTTTT
- | TRBJ2-5 | - | 13 | TRBV25-1 | CASSEAPGYTQYF | TGTGCCAGCAGTGAAGCGCCCGGATATACCCAGTACTTC
- | TRBJ2-1 | - | 15 | TRBV5-1 | CASSFRAGALNEQFF | TGCGCCAGCAGCTTTCGCGCGGGGGCCCTCAATGAGCAGTTCTTC
- | TRBJ1-4 | - | 15 | TRBV10-2 | CASSEDGTRNEKLFF | TGCGCCAGCAGTGAGGATGGGACGCGAAATGAAAAACTGTTTTTT
- | TRBJ2-3 | TRBD2 | 15 | TRBV4-1 | CASNLVAGLGDTQYF | TGCGCCAGCAATCTGGTAGCGGGACTTGGAGATACGCAGTATTTT
- | TRBJ2-7 | - | 12 | TRBV29-1 | CSVESISYEQYF | TGCAGCGTTGAGTCAATCTCCTACGAGCAGTACTTC
- | TRBJ1-6 | - | 13 | TRBV6-5 | CASSPDSITPLHF | TGTGCCAGCAGCCCGGACAGTATTACACCCCTCCACTTT
- | TRBJ2-7 | TRBD2 | 15 | TRBV13 | CASSLGLAGTYEQYF | TGTGCCAGCAGCTTAGGTCTAGCGGGGACCTACGAGCAGTACTTC
many | TRBJ1-1 | - | 14 | TRBV19 | CASSTGEGGTEAFF | TGTGCCAGTAGTACTGGGGAGGGCGGCACTGAAGCTTTCTTT
- | TRBJ2-7 | - | 12 | TRBV27 | CASMAANYEQYF | TGTGCCAGCATGGCAGCGAACTACGAGCAGTACTTC
few | TRBJ1-2 | - | 13 | TRBV6-5 | CASSYEGGYGYTF | TGTGCCAGCAGTTACGAGGGCGGCTATGGCTACACCTTC
many | TRBJ2-1 | TRBD1 | 13 | TRBV11-2 | CASRGTGPNEQFF | TGTGCCAGCAGGGGGACAGGGCCCAATGAGCAGTTCTTC
- | TRBJ1-1 | - | 14 | TRBV4-1 | CASSQGHMNTEAFF | TGCGCCAGCAGCCAGGGCCACATGAACACTGAAGCTTTCTTT
- | TRBJ2-2 | - | 14 | TRBV13 | CASSLWPNTGELFF | TGTGCCAGCAGCTTATGGCCCAACACCGGGGAGCTGTTTTTT
- | TRBJ2-3 | - | 14 | TRBV7-9 | CASRLGGLLETQYF | TGTGCCAGCAGGCTAGGGGGACTTCTCGAGACGCAGTATTTT
once | TRBJ2-6 | TRBD1 | 19 | TRBV27 | CASSSPGTGAFSGANVLTF | TGTGCCAGCAGTTCCCCCGGGACAGGGGCATTCTCTGGGGCCAACGTCCTGACTTTC
- | TRBJ1-1 | - | 14 | TRBV9 | CASSEGAMNTEAFF | TGTGCCAGCAGCGAAGGGGCCATGAACACTGAAGCTTTCTTT
once | TRBJ1-2 | TRBD1 | 13 | TRBV5-1 | CASSLQGSQGYTF | TGCGCCAGCAGCTTACAGGGGTCCCAAGGCTACACCTTC
- | TRBJ2-1 | TRBD2 | 16 | TRBV4-3 | CASSQDSGLAYNEQFF | TGCGCCAGCAGCCAAGATTCCGGACTAGCCTACAATGAGCAGTTCTTC
- | TRBJ2-5 | - | 13 | TRBV5-6 | CASSFPGQETQYF | TGTGCCAGCAGCTTCCCGGGGCAAGAGACCCAGTACTTC
- | TRBJ2-5 | - | 14 | TRBV7-2 | CASSLGKYQETQYF | TGTGCCAGCAGCTTAGGGAAGTACCAAGAGACCCAGTACTTC
- | TRBJ1-2 | - | 13 | TRBV27 | CASSLSPSVGYTF | TGTGCCAGCAGTTTATCCCCCTCGGTTGGCTACACCTTC
- | TRBJ2-7 | TRBD1 | 13 | TRBV6-5 | CASSPDRAYEQYF | TGTGCCAGCAGTCCGGACAGGGCCTACGAGCAGTACTTC
- | TRBJ2-1 | TRBD2 | 13 | TRBV13 | CASSPAAGVEQFF | TGTGCCAGCAGCCCCGCGGCGGGGGTAGAGCAGTTCTTC
- | TRBJ2-6 | - | 15 | TRBV29-1 | CSVEDLSSGANVLTF | TGCAGCGTTGAAGATCTTAGCTCCGGGGCCAACGTCCTGACTTTC
- | TRBJ2-5 | - | 14 | TRBV15 | CATRGIDFWETQYF | TGTGCCACCAGAGGAATCGATTTCTGGGAGACCCAGTACTTC